A single sample gave rise to the 31 T cell receptor beta chains below, sequenced in a study of T cell responses to AZD1222 COVID-19 vaccine. The repertoire was sequenced with immunoSEQ multiplex PCR; TCRdb's copy has only in-frame clones and lacks some. The sample includes 130,000 or so clones, around 84% of them seen just once. The material sequenced was peripheral blood, taken on day 0 of AZD1222 vaccination. These receptors were collected from an adult in good health.

The chain links TRBV30 to TRBJ1-6; 7 bases are a match to TRBD1. CDR3 size: 14 residues. CDR1 and CDR2 (germline): GTSNPN, SVGIG (reference sequence). V lost 4 bases, J lost 1 base, and 1 base stayed unmatched. The CDR3 DNA sequence: TGTGCCTGGAACAGGGGATCCTATAATTCACCCCTCCACTTT. Translation: CAWNRGSYNSPLHF.

The V and J genes are TRBV19 and TRBJ2-6; D may be TRBD1 (6 bases). CDR3 length: 16 amino acids. CDR1 and CDR2 from the germline V gene are LNHDA and SQIVND (reference sequence). The ends were cut back, 9 bases at V and 0 bases at J, with 15 bases in the middle. CDR3 region: CASNSGTTSGANVLTF. In DNA, the CDR3 is TGTGCCAGCAATTCCGGGACAACCTCTGGGGCCAACGTCCTGACTTTC.

This chain links TRBV19 with TRBJ1-4; 8 bases align to TRBD1. With V trimmed by 3 bases and J by 4 bases, 1 base remained unmatched. From germline, CDR1 is LNHDA and CDR2 SQIVND (reference sequence). This CDR3 has 14 amino acids. The CDR3 sequence: CASSMTGDNEKLFF. The CDR3 DNA is TGTGCCAGTAGTATGACAGGGGATAATGAAAAACTGTTTTTT.

This chain connects TRBV27 to TRBJ2-7; 8 nucleotides agree with TRBD1. Germline loops: CDR1 MNHEY, CDR2 SMNVEV (reference sequence). CDR3 length equals 15 residues. J was trimmed by 4 bases and V by 3 bases; bases with no gene match: 8. Here the CDR3 DNA reads TGTGCCAGCAGTTTTTGGGACAGGATATCTTACGAGCAGTACTTC. Protein: CASSFWDRISYEQYF.

The rearrangement links TRBV18 to TRBJ2-3; 11 bases are a match to TRBD2. Germline V gene data show CDR1 as KGHSH and CDR2 as LQKENI. With 3 bases clipped from V and 0 bases from J, the junction kept 5 bases outside the gene matches. The CDR3 is 17 amino acids. The CDR3 loop reads CASSPPRTSGSTDTQYF. The CDR3 DNA follows: TGTGCCAGCTCACCTCCAAGGACTAGCGGGAGCACAGATACGCAGTATTTT. The full variable domain, in which reference TRBV18 and TRBJ2-3 provide the parts outside the CDR3, is NAGVMQNPRHLVRRRGQEARLRCSPMKGHSHVYWYRQLPEEGLKFMVYLQKENIIDESGMPKERFSAEFPKEGPSILRIQQVVRGDSAAYFCASSPPRTSGSTDTQYFGPGTRLTVL.

The rearrangement links TRBV5-3 to TRBJ1-1, with D tentatively TRBD1 (5 bases). TRBV5-3 is sorted into the ORF group, with uncertain function. V dropped 4 bases and J dropped 6 bases, with 10 bases sitting between them. This CDR3 has 12 residues. Here the CDR3 DNA reads TGTGCCAGAAGCCCAGGGTTGGCTGAAGCTTTCTTT. The encoded protein is CARSPGLAEAFF.

CDR3 in amino acids: CASSLVGRGTTNEKLFF. The CDR3 bases are TGTGCCAGCAGCTTGGTTGGCAGGGGGACGACTAATGAAAAACTGTTTTTT. The V call is TRBV5-6, the J call TRBJ1-4, with 7 bases aligning to TRBD1. CDR1 is SGHDT, CDR2 YYEEEE, per germline. The ends lost 0 bases at V and 2 bases at J; junction bases unmatched: 7. CDR3 length: 17 amino acids. The whole variable domain, remainder taken from reference TRBV5-6 and TRBJ1-4, is DAGVTQSPTHLIKTRGQQVTLRCSPKSGHDTVSWYQQALGQGPQFIFQYYEEEERQRGNFPDRFSGHQFPNYSSELNVNALLLGDSALYLCASSLVGRGTTNEKLFFGSGTQLSVL.

J is TRBJ1-5 and V is TRBV28; the match to TRBD1 covers 7 bases. The CDR3 is made up of 15 amino acids. J lost 3 bases, V lost 3 bases, and 5 bases had no gene match. From germline, CDR1 is MDHEN and CDR2 SYDVKM. Written as DNA, the CDR3 is TGTGCCAGCAGTTTTGGGGACAGAGACAATCAGCCCCAGCATTTT. Translated: CASSFGDRDNQPQHF.

This chain uses TRBV19 with TRBJ2-1; D uncertain. The CDR3 is 19 residues long. Trimming cost V 0 bases and J 0 bases, with 18 bases left between them. Germline CDR1 reads LNHDA; CDR2 reads SQIVND (reference sequence). CDR3 DNA: TGTGCCAGTAGTATAGAAAATTCAGACACAGTTCTCTCCTACAATGAGCAGTTCTTC. Encoded protein: CASSIENSDTVLSYNEQFF.

CDR3 residues: CASSLYNEQFF. Here the CDR3 DNA reads TGTGCCAGCAGCCTCTACAATGAGCAGTTCTTC. This chain joins TRBV5-6 and TRBJ2-1; D ambiguous. Germline V CDR1 and CDR2: SGHDT, YYEEEE. With 4 bases removed from V and 3 bases from J, the gap between germline ends came to 2 bases. The CDR3 runs 11 residues. The full variable domain, rest sourced from reference TRBV5-6 and TRBJ2-1, is DAGVTQSPTHLIKTRGQQVTLRCSPKSGHDTVSWYQQALGQGPQFIFQYYEEEERQRGNFPDRFSGHQFPNYSSELNVNALLLGDSALYLCASSLYNEQFFGPGTRLTVL.

The CDR3 loop is CASSDIGGANTGELFF. For the CDR3, the DNA is TGTGCCAGCAGTGATATTGGCGGGGCTAACACCGGGGAGCTGTTTTTT. The chain links TRBV2 to TRBJ2-2; TRBD2 might be the D (6 bases). Germline assignment: CDR1 SNHLY and CDR2 FYNNEI. The CDR3 extends over 16 amino acids. Trimming cost V 3 bases and J 2 bases, with 13 bases left between them.

The V and J genes are TRBV5-4 and TRBJ2-5; the match to TRBD2 covers 13 bases. The J segment lost 1 base and the V segment lost 1 base, leaving 7 bases of the junction unmatched. The CDR3 sequence is 18 residues long. Per the germline V gene, CDR1 is SGHNT and CDR2 is YYREEE (reference sequence). The CDR3 bases are TGTGCCAGCAGCTTGTTGAGGGGACTAGCGGGGTTCCAAGAGACCCAGTACTTC. Residues: CASSLLRGLAGFQETQYF. The entire variable domain, with the rest obtained from reference TRBV5-4 and TRBJ2-5, is as follows: ETGVTQSPTHLIKTRGQQVTLRCSSQSGHNTVSWYQQALGQGPQFIFQYYREEENGRGNFPPRFSGLQFPNYSSELNVNALELDDSALYLCASSLLRGLAGFQETQYFGPGTRLLVL.

V gene TRBV3-1 (or the pseudogene TRBV3-2) combines with J gene TRBJ1-2; D is ambiguous. Germline CDR1 LGHDT, CDR2 YNNKEL (reference sequence). V dropped 4 bases and J dropped 4 bases, with 16 bases sitting between them. The CDR3 is 15 amino acids. Here the CDR3 DNA reads TGTGCCAGCAGCCGCTCCGCGGCAGGTTCCTATGGCTACACCTTC. Protein: CASSRSAAGSYGYTF.

There are a few counts of this clone. J is TRBJ1-2 and V is TRBV5-1; no clear D gene. CDR1 SGHRS and CDR2 YFSETQ come from the germline V gene. Trimming left V 6 bases short and J 13 bases short, with 16 bases between. The CDR3 is made up of 11 amino acids. CDR3 region: CASTNGESSTF. For the CDR3, the DNA is TGCGCCAGCACTAACGGGGAGTCCAGCACCTTC.

The J gene is TRBJ2-5, the V gene TRBV29-1; D ambiguous. Germline CDR1 and CDR2: SQVTM and ANQGSEA. The CDR3 runs 15 residues. V lost 0 bases and J 2 bases, leaving 13 bases between the germline ends. CDR3 nucleotides: TGCAGCGTTGAAGAGTTGGAACAGAGACAAGAGACCCAGTACTTC. It is translated as CSVEELEQRQETQYF.

This clone was observed a handful of times. Here the CDR3 reads CASSLEGGSNSPLHF. CDR3 bases: TGTGCCAGCAGCTTGGAGGGGGGATCGAATTCACCCCTCCACTTT. The chain joins TRBV5-8 to TRBJ1-6; TRBD1 is a possible D gene (6 bases). The germline gives CDR1 SGHTS, CDR2 YDEGEE. This CDR3 region has 15 residues. The germline V and J ends were trimmed by 0 bases and 7 bases, with 11 bases remaining between them.

The table lists this clone with a few counts. The V and J genes are TRBV7-9 and TRBJ1-1; D unclear. The CDR3 is 12 residues long. V lost 6 bases, J lost 5 bases, and 10 bases lay in between. Germline V gene sequence: CDR1 SEHNR, CDR2 FQNEAQ (reference sequence). The CDR3 nucleotides are TGTGCCAGCAGTCAAGCTCGTACTGAAGCTTTCTTT. This sequence encodes CASSQARTEAFF.

A note on this clone: This sample includes further DNA sequences coding for the same CDR3. The genes are TRBV7-3 and TRBJ2-7; 7 nucleotides align to TRBD1. Germline V CDR1 and CDR2: SGHTA, FQGTGA. The J segment lost 3 bases and the V segment lost 5 bases, leaving 7 bases of the junction unmatched. This CDR3 is 14 amino acids long. The CDR3 sequence is CASSPGQASYEQYF. Here the CDR3 DNA reads TGTGCCAGCAGCCCCGGACAGGCTAGCTACGAGCAGTACTTC.

The V call is TRBV6-5, the J call TRBJ2-7; D unclear. The V end was cut by 7 bases, the J end by 2 bases, with 15 bases between. The CDR3 length is 14 residues. Germline loops: CDR1 MNHEY, CDR2 SVGAGI. DNA for the CDR3: TGTGCCAGCACAGTAAGATTGGTAACCTACGAGCAGTACTTC. The encoded protein is CASTVRLVTYEQYF.

This chain links TRBV7-6 with TRBJ2-2, with 7 positions matching TRBD2. Trimming at V came to 5 bases and at J to 6 bases, leaving 3 bases not matched to a gene. This CDR3 contains 13 residues. CDR1 is SGHVS, CDR2 FNYEAQ, per germline. This chain's CDR3 is CASSGEGAGELFF. The CDR3 DNA reads as TGTGCCAGCAGCGGGGAGGGTGCCGGGGAGCTGTTTTTT.

The chain carries TRBV5-8 and TRBJ1-1; D ambiguous. The CDR3 consists of 12 residues. The germline V gene encodes CDR1 SGHTS and CDR2 YDEGEE. The V and J ends lost 0 bases and 3 bases respectively, with 3 bases between them. In nucleotides, the CDR3 is TGTGCCAGCAGCTTGGATGACACTGAAGCTTTCTTT. Its translation: CASSLDDTEAFF.

The chain employs TRBV7-2 and TRBJ2-5; tentatively, D is TRBD1 (5 bases). Deletions cut 1 base from V and 2 bases from J, with 14 bases between. The CDR3 has 16 residues. The germline gives CDR1 SGHTA, CDR2 FQGNSA. DNA of the CDR3: TGTGCCAGCAGCTTAGTTAGTAACAGGCGACAAGAGACCCAGTACTTC. It codes for CASSLVSNRRQETQYF.

The rearrangement links TRBV9 to TRBJ2-7, with TRBD2 matching 10 bases. The trim removed 4 bases at V and 3 bases at J, leaving 16 bases unmatched. The V gene's germline CDR1 is SGDLS and CDR2 YYNGEE. The CDR3 length is 18 residues. CDR3 nucleotide sequence: TGTGCCAGCAGCCCCCGAATGGCTAGCGGGGGTCCTAACTACGAGCAGTACTTC. As protein: CASSPRMASGGPNYEQYF.

The V and J genes are TRBV6-2 or TRBV6-3 and TRBJ1-6; 8 bases map to TRBD1. The CDR3 has 14 amino acids. Germline assignment: CDR1 MNHEY and CDR2 SVGEGT. Trimming cost V 2 bases and J 9 bases; bases outside gene matches: 3. The CDR3 region is CASSYGQGGSPLHF. The CDR3 coding sequence is TGTGCCAGCAGTTACGGACAGGGAGGTTCACCCCTCCACTTT.

This chain joins TRBV24-1 and TRBJ2-1, with 11 bases identical to TRBD2. V trimming: 11 bases; J trimming: 6 bases; junction bases outside the gene matches: 8. The germline V gene encodes CDR1 KGHDR and CDR2 SFDVKD. The CDR3 sequence is 14 residues long. The CDR3 bases are TGTGCCAGTTCCCCCGGGACTAGCGGCAATGAGCAGTTCTTC. It codes for CASSPGTSGNEQFF.

The sample holds a few counts of this clone. The chain carries TRBV3-1 (or the pseudogene TRBV3-2) and TRBJ1-5; D unclear. Germline-derived CDR1 and CDR2 are LGHDT and YNNKEL (reference sequence). This CDR3 is built from 13 residues. Trimming took 0 bases from V and 5 from J, leaving 5 bases between them. Here the CDR3 DNA reads TGTGCCAGCAGCCAAGATGTGGATCAGCCCCAGCATTTT. Its protein product is CASSQDVDQPQHF.

The V and J genes are TRBV12-3 or TRBV12-4 and TRBJ2-7; the D is unclear. The V end was cut by 6 bases, the J end by 3 bases, with 12 bases between. The CDR3 is made up of 13 amino acids. The CDR3 coding sequence is TGTGCCAGCAGCTCATCTATCGGCTACGAGCAGTACTTC. Protein: CASSSSIGYEQYF.

The chain combines TRBV3-1 (or the pseudogene TRBV3-2) with TRBJ1-6; possibly TRBD1 for D (6 bases). Germline-derived CDR1 and CDR2 are LGHDT and YNNKEL (reference sequence). The CDR3 consists of 15 residues. V lost 8 bases to trimming and J lost 9 bases, with 20 bases between them. CDR3 residues: CASGGTQLGFSPLHF. DNA of the CDR3: TGTGCCAGCGGTGGGACACAGCTCGGATTTTCACCCCTCCACTTT.

This chain links TRBV5-1 with TRBJ1-2, with TRBD1 matching over 7 bases. V dropped 0 bases and J dropped 7; count of bases not matched to a gene: 3. In germline, CDR1 is SGHRS, CDR2 YFSETQ. The CDR3 contains 13 residues. The CDR3 nucleotides read TGCGCCAGCAGCTTGGCCACAGGGGTTGGCTACACCTTC. Translating gives CASSLATGVGYTF.

The genes are TRBV5-4 and TRBJ2-1, with 7 bases lining up with TRBD2. The V gene end was trimmed by 4 bases and the J gene end by 9 bases; junction bases not matched to a gene: 7. This CDR3 is built from 13 residues. Germline loops: CDR1 SGHNT, CDR2 YYREEE (reference sequence). CDR3 in DNA: TGTGCCAGCAGCGTCGGACTAGGGGCTGAGCAGTTCTTC. Protein sequence: CASSVGLGAEQFF.

The J gene is TRBJ1-3, the V gene TRBV11-1; D ambiguous. Between the trimmed V and J ends, which lost 3 bases and 3 bases, there was a span of 3 bases. The CDR3 is 12 residues long. The germline V gene encodes CDR1 SGHAT and CDR2 FQDESV (reference sequence). This chain's CDR3 is CASSLVGNTIYF. DNA for the CDR3: TGTGCCAGCAGCTTGGTTGGAAACACCATATATTTT. Looking up the rest from reference TRBV11-1 and TRBJ1-3 gives the full variable domain: EAEVAQSPRYKITEKSQAVAFWCDPISGHATLYWYRQILGQGPELLVQFQDESVVDDSQLPKDRFSAERLKGVDSTLKIQPAELGDSAMYLCASSLVGNTIYFGEGSWLTVV.